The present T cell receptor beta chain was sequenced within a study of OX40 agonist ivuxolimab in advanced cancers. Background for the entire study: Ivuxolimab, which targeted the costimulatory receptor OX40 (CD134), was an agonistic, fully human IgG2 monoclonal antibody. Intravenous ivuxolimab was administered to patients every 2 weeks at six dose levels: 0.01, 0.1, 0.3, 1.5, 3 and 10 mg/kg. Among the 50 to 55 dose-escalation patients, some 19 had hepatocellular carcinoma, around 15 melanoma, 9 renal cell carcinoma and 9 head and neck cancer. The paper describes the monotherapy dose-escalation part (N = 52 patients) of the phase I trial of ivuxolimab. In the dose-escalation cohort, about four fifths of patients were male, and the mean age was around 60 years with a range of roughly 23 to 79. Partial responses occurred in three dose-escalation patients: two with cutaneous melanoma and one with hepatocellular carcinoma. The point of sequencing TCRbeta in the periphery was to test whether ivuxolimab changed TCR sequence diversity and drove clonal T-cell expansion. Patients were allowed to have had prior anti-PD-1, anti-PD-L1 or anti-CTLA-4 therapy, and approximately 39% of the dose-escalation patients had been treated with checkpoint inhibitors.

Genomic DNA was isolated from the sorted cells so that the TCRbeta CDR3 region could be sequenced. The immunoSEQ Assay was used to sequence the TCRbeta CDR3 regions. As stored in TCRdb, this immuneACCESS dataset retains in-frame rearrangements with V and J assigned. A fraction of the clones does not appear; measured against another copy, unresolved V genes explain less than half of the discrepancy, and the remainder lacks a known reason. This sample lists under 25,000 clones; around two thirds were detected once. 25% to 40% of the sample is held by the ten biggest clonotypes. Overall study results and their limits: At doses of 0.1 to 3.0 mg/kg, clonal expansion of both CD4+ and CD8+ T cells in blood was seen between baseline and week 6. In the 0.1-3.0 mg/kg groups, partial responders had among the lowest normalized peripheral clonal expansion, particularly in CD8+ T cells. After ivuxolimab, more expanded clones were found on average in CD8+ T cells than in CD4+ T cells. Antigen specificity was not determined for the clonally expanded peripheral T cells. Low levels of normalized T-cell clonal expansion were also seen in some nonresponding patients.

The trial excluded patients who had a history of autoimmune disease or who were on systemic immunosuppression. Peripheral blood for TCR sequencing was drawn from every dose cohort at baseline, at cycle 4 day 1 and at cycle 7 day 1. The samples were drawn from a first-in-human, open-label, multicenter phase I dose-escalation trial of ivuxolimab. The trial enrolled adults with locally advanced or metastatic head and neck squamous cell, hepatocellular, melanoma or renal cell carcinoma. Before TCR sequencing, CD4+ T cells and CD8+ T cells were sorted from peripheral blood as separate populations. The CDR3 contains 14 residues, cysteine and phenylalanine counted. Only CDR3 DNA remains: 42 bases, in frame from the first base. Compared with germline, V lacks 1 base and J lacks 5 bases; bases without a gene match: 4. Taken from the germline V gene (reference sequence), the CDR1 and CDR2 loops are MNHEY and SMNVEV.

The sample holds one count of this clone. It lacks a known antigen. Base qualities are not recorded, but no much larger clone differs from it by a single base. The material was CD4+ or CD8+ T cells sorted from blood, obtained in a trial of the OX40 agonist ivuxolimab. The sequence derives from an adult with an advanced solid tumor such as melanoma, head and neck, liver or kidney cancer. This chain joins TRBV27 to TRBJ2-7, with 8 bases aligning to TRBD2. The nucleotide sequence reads TGTGCCAGCAGTTTATTAGCGGGATACCACGAGCAGTACTTC. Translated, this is CASSLLAGYHEQYF.